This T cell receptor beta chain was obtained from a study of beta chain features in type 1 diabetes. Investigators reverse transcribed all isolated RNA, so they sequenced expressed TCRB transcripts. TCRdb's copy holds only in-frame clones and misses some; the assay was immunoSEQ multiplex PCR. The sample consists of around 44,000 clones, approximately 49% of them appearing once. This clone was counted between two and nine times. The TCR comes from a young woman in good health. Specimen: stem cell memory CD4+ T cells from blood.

The CDR3 coding sequence is TGTGCCAGTAGTGCGGACAGGGTCGACGGCTACACCTTC. Its translation is CASSADRVDGYTF. The chain couples TRBV19 to TRBJ1-2; 8 nucleotides align to TRBD1. The germline V gene has CDR1 LNHDA and CDR2 SQIVND (reference sequence). V trimming: 5 bases; J trimming: 8 bases; junction bases outside the gene matches: 7. The CDR3 loop spans 13 amino acids.